The next 23 T cell receptor beta chains were all read from a single sample in a study of shared clonotypes between healthy human individuals. Produced via immunoSEQ multiplex PCR; TCRdb's table is partial and in-frame only. Of about 670,000 clones listed, more than 70% are singletons. Specimen: memory CD4+ T cells sorted from blood. The subset denotes: CD45RA-negative fraction. All receptors derive from a woman aged 25 to 45 in good health.

The chain couples TRBV27 to TRBJ2-3; 12 bases line up with TRBD2. The CDR3 totals 15 residues. CDR1 is MNHEY and CDR2 is SMNVEV in the germline V gene (reference sequence). J was trimmed by 1 base and V by 6 bases; bases with no gene match: 2. CDR3 nucleotides: TGTGCCAGCAGCAGACTAGCGGGGGGCACAGATACGCAGTATTTT. It encodes CASSRLAGGTDTQYF.

This clone was seen a few times. Distinct nucleotide sequences in the sample also encode this CDR3. The chain is built from TRBV6-5 and TRBJ1-1; the D is unclear. The CDR3 totals 11 residues. Trimming removed 0 bases at V and 10 bases at J, with 6 bases between. CDR1 is MNHEY and CDR2 is SVGAGI in the germline V gene. CDR3 bases: TGTGCCAGCAGTTACTCGGGTGGAGCTTTCTTT. Translated: CASSYSGGAFF.

The chain has TRBV19 and TRBJ2-5; no definite D call. The V and J ends lost 7 bases and 5 bases respectively, with 11 bases between them. CDR1 is LNHDA and CDR2 is SQIVND in the germline V gene (reference sequence). The CDR3 runs 12 residues. CDR3 sequence: CASIPRVETQYF. As DNA, the CDR3 is TGTGCCAGTATCCCAAGGGTGGAGACCCAGTACTTC.

The V and J genes are TRBV28 and TRBJ2-1, with TRBD2 identical over 13 bases. The CDR3 runs 16 residues. Germline CDR1 reads MDHEN; CDR2 reads SYDVKM. Germline trimming cut 6 bases from V and 9 bases from J; bases unmatched to any gene: 11. The CDR3 nucleotides read TGTGCCAGCAGCTCAAATGGACTAGCGGGAGATACTGAGCAGTTCTTC. Encoded protein: CASSSNGLAGDTEQFF.

This clone was observed many times. This rearrangement joins TRBV28 to TRBJ2-6; unclear D gene. The CDR3 runs 14 residues. From germline, CDR1 is MDHEN and CDR2 SYDVKM. Trimming removed 9 bases from V and 1 base from J, with 10 bases in between. CDR3 sequence (DNA): TGTGCCAGTTATGAGACATCTGGGGCCAACGTCCTGACTTTC. Translated, it gives CASYETSGANVLTF.

V and J are TRBV19 and TRBJ1-2; perhaps TRBD1 as D (5 bases). The V gene's germline CDR1 is LNHDA and CDR2 SQIVND (reference sequence). The CDR3 is 16 amino acids. Trimming removed 1 base from V and 2 bases from J, with 14 bases in between. The CDR3 sequence: CASSIGRDASNYGYTF. The DNA for the CDR3 is TGTGCCAGTAGTATAGGGCGGGACGCCAGCAACTATGGCTACACCTTC.

With respect to this clone: Distinct nucleotide sequences in the sample also encode this CDR3. The chain carries TRBV7-3 and TRBJ2-3, with 10 bases that match TRBD2. Unmatched junction bases numbered 4, after V lost 1 base and J lost 3 bases. In germline, CDR1 is SGHTA, CDR2 FQGTGA. The CDR3 runs to 16 residues. CDR3 amino acids: CASSLRASGRTDTQYF. The CDR3 bases are TGTGCCAGCAGCTTAAGAGCTAGCGGGAGAACAGATACGCAGTATTTT.

CDR3: CAIGRGQNEQFF. The CDR3 coding sequence is TGTGCCATTGGGAGGGGACAAAATGAGCAGTTCTTC. V and J are TRBV10-3 and TRBJ2-1, with D tentatively TRBD2 (7 bases). The CDR3 has 12 amino acids. The V and J ends lost 9 bases and 7 bases respectively, with 13 bases between them. Germline CDR1 and CDR2: ENHRY and SYGVKD.

This clone occurred a few times. The rearrangement uses TRBV7-2 and TRBJ1-2; maybe TRBD1 (5 bases). The V end was cut by 10 bases, the J end by 2 bases, with 17 bases between. CDR1 and CDR2 (germline): SGHTA, FQGNSA. This CDR3 contains 14 residues. CDR3 loop: CAIALTGLNYGYTF. The CDR3 nucleotides are TGTGCCATCGCCCTAACAGGCTTGAACTATGGCTACACCTTC.

CDR3 DNA: TGCGCCAGCAGCTTGGCGGGGACTAGCGGTCAGAGGCAGTACTTC. Encoded protein: CASSLAGTSGQRQYF. The genes are TRBV5-1 and TRBJ2-7; 11 bases align to TRBD2. CDR1 is SGHRS and CDR2 is YFSETQ in the germline V gene. J gave up 9 bases and V 0 bases, and 8 bases lay outside the gene matches. The CDR3 is 15 residues long.

The rearrangement joins TRBV5-1 to TRBJ2-7, with D perhaps TRBD1 (6 bases). The germline V and J ends were trimmed by 2 bases and 6 bases, with 15 bases remaining between them. In germline, CDR1 is SGHRS, CDR2 YFSETQ. The CDR3 extends over 14 amino acids. The DNA for the CDR3 is TGCGCCAGCAGCTTCCTGATACAGGGAACCGAGCAGTACTTC. It specifies CASSFLIQGTEQYF.

Comment on this clone: This CDR3 is also generated by other DNA sequences in the sample. The V call is TRBV5-1, the J call TRBJ1-4, with TRBD1 matching 9 bases. This CDR3 is 14 amino acids long. Unmatched junction bases numbered 6, after V lost 4 bases and J lost 8 bases. The germline V gene encodes CDR1 SGHRS and CDR2 YFSETQ. In DNA form, the CDR3 reads TGCGCCAGCAGCCCGGGACAGGGTCCCGAAAAACTGTTTTTT. This sequence encodes CASSPGQGPEKLFF. Supplemented by reference TRBV5-1 and TRBJ1-4, the full variable domain reads KAGVTQTPRYLIKTRGQQVTLSCSPISGHRSVSWYQQTPGQGLQFLFEYFSETQRNKGNFPGRFSGRQFSNSRSEMNVSTLELGDSALYLCASSPGQGPEKLFFGSGTQLSVL.

The genes are TRBV28 and TRBJ1-1; D unclear. Germline values: CDR1 MDHEN, CDR2 SYDVKM. This CDR3 has 15 amino acids. The V and J ends lost 6 bases and 3 bases respectively, with 17 bases between them. The CDR3 DNA follows: TGTGCCAGCAGAATAACTACGACGGGTTACACTGAAGCTTTCTTT. Translating it yields CASRITTTGYTEAFF.

The V and J genes are TRBV5-8 and TRBJ1-2, with a weak D call TRBD1 (5 bases). The germline CDR1 and CDR2 sequences are SGHTS and YDEGEE. The V end lost 2 bases, the J end lost 6 bases, and 23 bases lay between the germline ends. CDR3 length: 17 residues. The DNA for the CDR3 is TGTGCCAGCAGCTTTCCGACCCCTGAACAGGCGGCCGATGGCTACACCTTC. It yields the protein CASSFPTPEQAADGYTF.

The chain joins TRBV5-1 to TRBJ2-1, with 9 bases that match TRBD1. The V gene's germline CDR1 is SGHRS and CDR2 YFSETQ. CDR3 size: 14 residues. V gave up 3 bases and J gave up 5 bases; unmatched junction bases: 3. The chain's CDR3 is CASSWTGVDNEQFF. The CDR3 bases are TGCGCCAGCAGCTGGACAGGGGTCGACAATGAGCAGTTCTTC. Variable domain in full (rest from reference TRBV5-1 and TRBJ2-1): KAGVTQTPRYLIKTRGQQVTLSCSPISGHRSVSWYQQTPGQGLQFLFEYFSETQRNKGNFPGRFSGRQFSNSRSEMNVSTLELGDSALYLCASSWTGVDNEQFFGPGTRLTVL.

V and J are TRBV5-1 and TRBJ2-3; D is perhaps TRBD2 (6 bases). The CDR3 has 16 residues. Trimming shortened V by 4 bases and J by 0 bases, and 15 bases separated the two germline ends. The germline CDR1 and CDR2 sequences are SGHRS and YFSETQ. CDR3 DNA: TGCGCCAGCAGCACGGGAGCGGACCAGAGCACAGATACGCAGTATTTT. Translation gives CASSTGADQSTDTQYF. Drawing the rest from reference TRBV5-1 and TRBJ2-3, the complete variable domain is KAGVTQTPRYLIKTRGQQVTLSCSPISGHRSVSWYQQTPGQGLQFLFEYFSETQRNKGNFPGRFSGRQFSNSRSEMNVSTLELGDSALYLCASSTGADQSTDTQYFGPGTRLTVL.

This chain links TRBV7-8 with TRBJ1-4; D call uncertain. Per germline, CDR1 SGHVS and CDR2 FQNEAQ. The CDR3 spans 14 residues. V was cut by 1 base and J by 8 bases, with 11 bases left in between. CDR3 protein: CASSLDLGGEKLFF. The DNA for the CDR3 is TGTGCCAGCAGCTTAGACCTCGGTGGAGAAAAACTGTTTTTT.

This clone was detected once. V gene TRBV21-1 combines with J gene TRBJ1-3; the table calls TRBD1, which could not be checked here. TRBV21-1 is a pseudogene. The CDR3 covers 16 residues. The CDR3 DNA reads as TGTGCCAGCAGCACCCGACAGGGGCGAGGTGGAAACACCATATATTTT. Encoded protein: CASSTRQGRGGNTIYF.

This clone was recorded a few times. This rearrangement joins TRBV6-4 to TRBJ1-5; possibly TRBD1 for D (6 bases). The CDR3 runs to 13 residues. Germline lookup yields CDR1 MRHNA and CDR2 SNTAGT. Trimming shortened V by 9 bases and J by 6 bases, and 15 bases separated the two germline ends. CDR3 nucleotides: TGTGCCAGTGTGGGGGGGCTTATTCAGCCCCAGCATTTT. Encoded protein: CASVGGLIQPQHF.

The J gene is TRBJ2-3, the V gene TRBV29-1; 8 bases match TRBD2. This CDR3 comprises 12 residues. In germline, CDR1 is SQVTM, CDR2 ANQGSEA. The CDR3 protein is CQAGVAGDTQYF. The CDR3 nucleotides are TGCCAAGCGGGGGTAGCGGGAGATACGCAGTATTTT.

Only a few counts were recorded for this clone. The chain recombines TRBV19 with TRBJ1-2, with a tentative D call TRBD1 (5 bases). Germline-derived CDR1 and CDR2 are LNHDA and SQIVND (reference sequence). This CDR3 region has 13 residues. Trimming cost V 6 bases and J 7 bases, with 15 bases left between them. This chain's CDR3 is CASRGPEEFGYTF. CDR3 sequence (DNA): TGTGCCAGTAGGGGACCTGAGGAATTTGGCTACACCTTC.

V usage is TRBV6-5 and J usage is TRBJ1-2, with D possibly TRBD1 on 5 matching bases. The germline V gene has CDR1 MNHEY and CDR2 SVGAGI. Trimming removed 1 base at V and 8 bases at J, with 14 bases between. There are 14 residues in the CDR3. Here the CDR3 reads CASSYLGQFGGYTF. For the CDR3, the DNA is TGTGCCAGCAGTTACTTGGGGCAGTTCGGGGGCTACACCTTC.

The chain recombines TRBV4-2 with TRBJ1-1; perhaps TRBD1 as D (5 bases). The V gene lost 1 base and the J gene lost 4 bases, with 16 bases spanning the gap. The CDR3 spans 16 residues. Germline-derived CDR1 and CDR2 are LGHNA and YNFKEQ. CDR3 in DNA: TGTGCCAGCAGCCAAGGTGGGGCGGATACGTCCACTGAAGCTTTCTTT. It specifies CASSQGGADTSTEAFF.